This T cell receptor (beta chain) came from a study of regulatory T cells in long-lasting Graves disease. To make TCR beta libraries, researchers used iRepertoire HTBI primers and Arm-PCR of CDR3 regions. A single record per CDR3 protein comes from TCRdb applying MiXCR to the multiplex PCR reads. The data hold around 320,000 distinct CDR3 sequences, with 16% observed a single time. Study results and caveats: Persistent patients had more shared public clonotypes (around 2,700) than new patients (about 920).

Time point denoted: newly diagnosed GD, antithyroid drugs for less than 3 months. The TCR library was made from RNA extracted from PBMCs. In its sample, this clonotype was seen many times. The antigen remains unidentified. The V end was cut by 0 bases, the J end by 11 bases, with 13 bases between. The length of the CDR3 is 13 residues. Germline-derived CDR1 and CDR2 are MGHRA and YSYEKL. The sample was also reused in another study, on T cells in Graves' hyperthyroidism and ophthalmopathy.

The chain uses TRBV4-1 and TRBJ1-1; D possibly corresponds to TRBD1 (6 bases). The receptor was derived from a man aged 35 to 55 with Graves disease. The sequenced sample was peripheral blood mononuclear cells (PBMCs), obtained at new diagnosis, from a patient treated with antithyroid drugs. Here the CDR3 reads CASSQDSGAGAFF. Here the CDR3 DNA reads TGCGCCAGCAGCCAAGATTCGGGGGCTGGGGCTTTCTTT.